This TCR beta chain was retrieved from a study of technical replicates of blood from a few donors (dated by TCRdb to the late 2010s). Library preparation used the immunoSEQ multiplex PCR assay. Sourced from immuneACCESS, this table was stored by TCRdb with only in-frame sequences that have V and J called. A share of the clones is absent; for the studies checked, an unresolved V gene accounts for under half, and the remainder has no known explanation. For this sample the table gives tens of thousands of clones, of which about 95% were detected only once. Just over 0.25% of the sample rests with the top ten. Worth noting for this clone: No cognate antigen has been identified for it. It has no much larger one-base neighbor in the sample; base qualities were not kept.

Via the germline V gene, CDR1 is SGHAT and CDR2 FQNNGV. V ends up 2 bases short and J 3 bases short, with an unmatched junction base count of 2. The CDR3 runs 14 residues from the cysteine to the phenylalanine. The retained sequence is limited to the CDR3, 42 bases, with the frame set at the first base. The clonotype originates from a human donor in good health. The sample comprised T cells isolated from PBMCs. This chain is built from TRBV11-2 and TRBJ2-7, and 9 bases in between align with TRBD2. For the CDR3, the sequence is CASSLQRGVYEQYF. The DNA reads TGTGCCAGCAGCTTACAGCGGGGGGTCTACGAGCAGTACTTC.